This T cell receptor (beta chain) was captured by sequencing in a study of metastatic and nonmetastatic thyroid tumors. For the study at large: Across blood and tumor or nodule tissue, repertoires from malignant and benign thyroid patients were compared with one another.

There are many counts of this clone. What it recognizes is unknown. Other DNA sequences in this specimen translate into the identical CDR3. The J segment lost 2 bases and the V segment lost 1 base, leaving 1 base of the junction unmatched. Germline CDR1 is DFQATT and CDR2 is SNEGSKA (reference sequence). The length of the CDR3 is 14 residues. TCRdb re-called clones from the PCR reads using MiXCR. Among about 40,000 clones listed, 13% were seen once. Findings and limits, study-wide: A significant increase in TCR beta diversity was reportedly seen in malignant thyroid tumors relative to benign nodules, in blood and tumor.

Treatment of any kind had been given to no patient before thyroid surgery. The TCR was taken from a female donor with papillary thyroid cancer or a benign thyroid nodule (not recorded which). Some clones in this sample may be carry-over from other donors' samples. This chain uses TRBV20-1 with TRBJ2-2, with TRBD2 identical over 7 bases. Material: blood. The CDR3 DNA is TGCAGTGCTAGAGCGGGAGGTAACACCGGGGAGCTGTTTTTT. It encodes CSARAGGNTGELFF.